The 17 T cell receptor beta chains listed next were all sequenced from one sample in a study of T-cell memory formation after mild COVID-19 (dated by TCRdb to the early 2020s). The library was made by 5' RACE. The sequencing machine was an Illumina NovaSeq 6000. TCRdb reworked the public reads: Q25 trimming with fastp, MiXCR clone assembly, productive beta chains retained. Duplicate CDR3 protein sequences are folded into a single record with the most common DNA and genes. Here the sample has roughly 240,000 distinct CDR3 sequences; 15% to 20% occur a single time. The top ten hold roughly 22% of the sample. The sample comprised PBMCs or a T cell subset sorted from them (not recorded which). These receptors came from a man younger than 30 who had mild COVID-19 (a few samples of this study predate the infection). The sample titles of this study are shuffled in the database, so cell type and time point are left out; the donor was told from shared clones.

This clonotype was detected only a few times. The genes are TRBV12-5 and TRBJ1-5; 7 bases align to TRBD1. V trimming: 6 bases; J trimming: 5 bases; junction bases outside the gene matches: 13. CDR3 length: 16 residues. CDR1 and CDR2 (germline): LGHNT, FRNRAP. CDR3 DNA sequence: TGTGCTAGTGGGGGACCGGGACAGCTAGGAGATCAGCCCCAGCATTTT. Its protein is CASGGPGQLGDQPQHF.

This clonotype was seen at least ten times. This chain uses TRBV4-1 with TRBJ2-3, with D uncertain. The CDR3 runs to 15 residues. V was cut by 6 bases and J by 0 bases, with 13 bases left in between. Looked up from germline, CDR1 is MGHRA and CDR2 is YSYEKL. The CDR3 coding sequence is TGCGCCAGCAGGCGAATAGACGCTAGCACAGATACGCAGTATTTT. This gives the protein CASRRIDASTDTQYF.

The CDR3 DNA follows: TGCAGTGCTAGAAAGACGACGGCTAATGAAAAACTGTTTTTT. It encodes CSARKTTANEKLFF. The chain recombines TRBV20-1 with TRBJ1-4; D not resolved. Germline V gene lookup returns CDR1 DFQATT and CDR2 SNEGSKA (reference sequence). V was clipped by 2 bases and J by 3 bases, with 10 bases between them. The CDR3 has 14 amino acids.

In this sample, this clonotype turned up a few times. The chain recombines TRBV3-1 with TRBJ2-7; tentatively, D is TRBD1 (6 bases). Trimming cost V 3 bases and J 0 bases, with 6 bases left between them. CDR3 length: 13 amino acids. Germline-derived CDR1 and CDR2 are LGHDT and YNNKEL (reference sequence). CDR3 DNA: TGTGCCAGCAGCCAGGGGGCCTCCTACGAGCAGTACGTC. Translation gives CASSQGASYEQYV.

This chain links TRBV4-3 with TRBJ2-5; D ambiguous. The V and J ends lost 0 bases and 2 bases respectively, with 10 bases between them. Germline CDR1 and CDR2: LGHNA and YSLEER. The CDR3 is 15 amino acids. Written as DNA, the CDR3 is TGCGCCAGCAGCCAAGATGTGACAACTCAAGAGACCCAGTACTTC. This translates into CASSQDVTTQETQYF.

J is TRBJ2-5 and V is TRBV4-3, with D perhaps assigned TRBD1 or TRBD2 (6 bases each). V was clipped by 0 bases and J by 4 bases, with 21 bases between them. Germline V gene sequence: CDR1 LGHNA, CDR2 YSLEER. CDR3 length equals 18 residues. DNA of the CDR3: TGCGCCAGCAGCCAAGATCATAGTGTAGGGGGGCCCGGAGAGACCCAGTACTTC. It is translated as CASSQDHSVGGPGETQYF.

This clonotype was seen only a few times. The chain carries TRBV4-3 and TRBJ1-2; the D is unclear. This CDR3 comprises 14 residues. The V gene lost 0 bases and the J gene lost 4 bases, with 9 bases spanning the gap. Germline V lookup: CDR1 LGHNA, CDR2 YSLEER. CDR3 amino acids: CASSQDSTSYGYTF. The CDR3 DNA reads as TGCGCCAGCAGCCAAGATTCAACCTCCTATGGCTACACCTTC.

V usage is TRBV18 and J usage is TRBJ1-2, with D tentatively TRBD1 (5 bases). CDR3 length equals 14 residues. Between the trimmed V and J ends, which lost 2 bases and 4 bases, there was a span of 11 bases. Germline V gives CDR1 KGHSH, CDR2 LQKENI. Here the CDR3 reads CASSPSPDSYGYTF. In nucleotides, the CDR3 is TGTGCCAGCTCACCAAGTCCCGACAGCTATGGCTACACCTTC.

This clonotype has more than one count but fewer than ten. This chain uses TRBV10-3 with TRBJ2-1; D may be TRBD2 (6 bases). This CDR3 comprises 15 residues. The germline V gene has CDR1 ENHRY and CDR2 SYGVKD. Trimming took 0 bases from V and 11 from J, leaving 17 bases between them. CDR3 residues: CAISESNPLAGKQFF. The CDR3 DNA reads TGTGCCATCAGTGAGTCGAATCCGCTCGCGGGGAAGCAGTTCTTC.

In its sample, this clonotype was seen a few times. The chain combines TRBV12-3 or TRBV12-4 with TRBJ1-1, with TRBD1 as a possible D gene (6 bases). The CDR3 length is 13 residues. Trimming took 10 bases from V and 1 from J, leaving 13 bases between them. As DNA, the CDR3 is TGTGCCATCCGGCGGACAGAGAACACTGAAGCTTTCTTT. Encoded protein: CAIRRTENTEAFF.

The V call is TRBV29-1, the J call TRBJ1-2; D unclear. Trimming pared 7 bases from V and 2 bases from J, leaving 17 bases between. Germline CDR1 SQVTM, CDR2 ANQGSEA. CDR3 size: 14 residues. The CDR3 nucleotides are TGCAGCGCCTACCCGGGAGATCGGAACTATGGCTACACCTTC. This codes for CSAYPGDRNYGYTF.

This clonotype turned up a few times. The rearrangement uses TRBV29-1 and TRBJ1-1; tentative D call: TRBD1 (6 bases). V dropped 5 bases and J dropped 0 bases, with 13 bases sitting between them. This CDR3 contains 14 residues. The germline gives CDR1 SQVTM, CDR2 ANQGSEA. CDR3: CSVIRGGVNTEAFF. CDR3 nucleotides: TGCAGCGTTATCAGGGGCGGGGTGAACACTGAAGCTTTCTTT.

This clonotype was detected a few times. The CDR3 region has the DNA TGTGCCAGCAGCTTAAGTGACAGGGGTAATGAAAAACTGTTTTTT. Its protein product is CASSLSDRGNEKLFF. The chain combines TRBV7-9 with TRBJ1-4, with 8 bases fitting TRBD1. Looked up from germline, CDR1 is SEHNR and CDR2 is FQNEAQ (reference sequence). This CDR3 has 15 amino acids. V trimming: 2 bases; J trimming: 4 bases; junction bases outside the gene matches: 3.

This clonotype was counted a few times. This chain connects TRBV7-2 to TRBJ2-7; D perhaps matches TRBD1 (5 bases). V lost 5 bases, J lost 6 bases, and 14 bases lay in between. Per the germline V gene, CDR1 is SGHTA and CDR2 is FQGNSA. The CDR3 extends over 13 amino acids. CDR3 nucleotides: TGTGCCAGCAGCCAAACCCAGGACACCGAGCAGTACGTC. It specifies CASSQTQDTEQYV.

CDR3 sequence: CASRREWDTQYF. CDR3 DNA sequence: TGTGCCAGCAGGCGGGAATGGGATACGCAGTATTTT. The rearrangement links TRBV12-3 or TRBV12-4 to TRBJ2-3; D is possibly TRBD2 (6 bases). Trimming removed 6 bases from V and 6 bases from J, with 10 bases in between. The CDR3 sequence is 12 residues long.

The chain joins TRBV7-9 to TRBJ1-2; no clear D gene. With 1 base removed from V and 4 bases from J, the gap between germline ends came to 13 bases. Per the germline V gene, CDR1 is SEHNR and CDR2 is FQNEAQ (reference sequence). This CDR3 is 15 amino acids long. The CDR3 DNA follows: TGTGCCAGCAGCTTAGGTGTCGGACGAGCCTATGGCTACACCTTC. It encodes CASSLGVGRAYGYTF.

The V call is TRBV6-5, the J call TRBJ2-7; 7 positions match TRBD1. Germline V gene sequence: CDR1 MNHEY, CDR2 SVGAGI. J gave up 3 bases and V 0 bases, and 14 bases lay outside the gene matches. The CDR3 is made up of 18 amino acids. The chain's CDR3 is CASSYSKGQKSLDYEQYV. The CDR3 DNA is TGTGCCAGCAGTTACTCGAAGGGACAGAAAAGTCTGGACTACGAGCAGTACGTC.